Below, 25 T cell receptor beta chains from the same sample are listed, as sequenced in a study of shared clonotypes between healthy human individuals. Clones were read by immunoSEQ multiplex PCR, and TCRdb kept only the in-frame ones, dropping some. The sample holds around 510,000 clones; 95% to 96% are singletons and the top ten take around 0.066%. Sequencing was performed on naive CD4+ T cells sorted from blood. Subset meaning: CD45RA+ positively selected. The receptor source for this set is a woman in her twenties or thirties in good health.

This chain uses TRBV9 with TRBJ2-7; D remains unclear. Germline CDR1 reads SGDLS; CDR2 reads YYNGEE. This CDR3 has 16 residues. The V gene lost 2 bases and the J gene lost 2 bases, with 17 bases spanning the gap. The CDR3 is CASSVTSNGLPYEQYF. The CDR3 coding sequence is TGTGCCAGCAGCGTGACCTCCAACGGCCTACCCTACGAGCAGTACTTC.

This rearrangement joins TRBV5-1 to TRBJ1-4, with TRBD1 as a possible D gene (5 bases). Trimming removed 4 bases from V and 4 bases from J, with 14 bases in between. There are 15 residues in the CDR3. Germline loops: CDR1 SGHRS, CDR2 YFSETQ. The CDR3 region is CASSGSTDRNEKLFF. The CDR3 coding sequence is TGCGCCAGCAGCGGGTCGACAGACCGTAATGAAAAACTGTTTTTT.

This clone was found once. This sequence joins TRBV7-9 and TRBJ2-1; 7 bases match TRBD2. Germline V gene data show CDR1 as SEHNR and CDR2 as FQNEAQ (reference sequence). CDR3 length: 15 amino acids. Losses at the gene ends were 5 bases for V and 2 bases for J; bases not matched to a gene: 6. The CDR3 reads CASSRRSGTYNEQFF. Written as DNA, the CDR3 is TGTGCCAGCAGCCGCAGGAGCGGGACCTACAATGAGCAGTTCTTC. The entire variable domain, with the rest obtained from reference TRBV7-9 and TRBJ2-1, is as follows: DTGVSQNPRHKITKRGQNVTFRCDPISEHNRLYWYRQTLGQGPEFLTYFQNEAQLEKSRLLSDRFSAERPKGSFSTLEIQRTEQGDSAMYLCASSRRSGTYNEQFFGPGTRLTVL.

The rearrangement joins TRBV19 to TRBJ1-1, with TRBD1 matching 7 bases. V lost 3 bases and J lost 5; bases outside the gene matches: 3. This CDR3 has 13 amino acids. Germline V gene lookup returns CDR1 LNHDA and CDR2 SQIVND (reference sequence). This CDR3 reads CASSMTGWTEAFF. The CDR3 DNA sequence: TGTGCCAGTAGTATGACAGGGTGGACTGAAGCTTTCTTT. Variable domain in full (rest from reference TRBV19 and TRBJ1-1): DGGITQSPKYLFRKEGQNVTLSCEQNLNHDAMYWYRQDPGQGLRLIYYSQIVNDFQKGDIAEGYSVSREKKESFPLTVTSAQKNPTAFYLCASSMTGWTEAFFGQGTRLTVV.

The V call is TRBV30, the J call TRBJ2-5; 7 nucleotides match TRBD1. This CDR3 region has 13 residues. Germline values: CDR1 GTSNPN, CDR2 SVGIG (reference sequence). The V and J ends lost 6 bases and 5 bases, in that order; junction bases with no gene match: 9. In DNA, the CDR3 is TGTGCCTGCGCCCGACAGGGTCGGGAGACCCAGTACTTC. Protein: CACARQGRETQYF.

The rearrangement links TRBV19 to TRBJ2-3, with TRBD2 matching 13 bases. Looked up from germline, CDR1 is LNHDA and CDR2 is SQIVND (reference sequence). The CDR3 has 18 residues. V shed 10 bases, J shed 3 bases, and the junction held 16 bases outside the gene matches. This chain's CDR3 is CATSGRGLAGYKTDTQYF. The CDR3 DNA reads as TGTGCCACCTCTGGGAGGGGACTAGCGGGATACAAGACAGATACGCAGTATTTT. The whole variable domain, filled in from reference TRBV19 and TRBJ2-3, reads DGGITQSPKYLFRKEGQNVTLSCEQNLNHDAMYWYRQDPGQGLRLIYYSQIVNDFQKGDIAEGYSVSREKKESFPLTVTSAQKNPTAFYLCATSGRGLAGYKTDTQYFGPGTRLTVL.

The rearrangement links TRBV6-5 to TRBJ2-7, with D maybe TRBD1 (6 bases). The CDR3 extends over 14 amino acids. Looked up from germline, CDR1 is MNHEY and CDR2 is SVGAGI. Trimming cost V 5 bases and J 2 bases, with 13 bases left between them. The CDR3 protein is CASSKEGQTYEQYF. Written as DNA, the CDR3 is TGTGCCAGCAGTAAAGAAGGACAGACCTACGAGCAGTACTTC.

The gene calls are TRBV28 and TRBJ1-4; D may be TRBD1 (5 bases). Germline V gene lookup returns CDR1 MDHEN and CDR2 SYDVKM. Trimming cost V 6 bases and J 0 bases, with 11 bases left between them. CDR3 size: 15 residues. CDR3 loop: CASRPPGPTNEKLFF. The CDR3 coding sequence is TGTGCCAGCAGACCTCCAGGGCCAACTAATGAAAAACTGTTTTTT.

J is TRBJ2-7 and V is TRBV28; D gene uncertain. The length of the CDR3 is 15 residues. CDR1 is MDHEN and CDR2 is SYDVKM in the germline V gene. The V and J ends lost 3 bases and 3 bases respectively, with 15 bases between them. CDR3 DNA: TGTGCCAGCAGTTTTGCCGAAGGGAAATACTACGAGCAGTACTTC. The encoded protein is CASSFAEGKYYEQYF.

The genes are TRBV7-9 and TRBJ1-1; D gene uncertain. Per germline, CDR1 SEHNR and CDR2 FQNEAQ (reference sequence). This CDR3 spans 16 amino acids. Trimming took 5 bases from V and 1 from J, leaving 17 bases between them. CDR3 loop: CASSPPLAVSNTEAFF. For the CDR3, the DNA is TGTGCCAGCAGCCCCCCACTCGCGGTTTCGAACACTGAAGCTTTCTTT. Filled out from reference TRBV7-9 and TRBJ1-1, the complete variable domain reads DTGVSQNPRHKITKRGQNVTFRCDPISEHNRLYWYRQTLGQGPEFLTYFQNEAQLEKSRLLSDRFSAERPKGSFSTLEIQRTEQGDSAMYLCASSPPLAVSNTEAFFGQGTRLTVV.

The chain couples TRBV10-1 to TRBJ2-5, with D uncertain. V lost 3 bases and J lost 4, with 15 bases in between. This CDR3 is built from 15 residues. CDR1 WNHNN and CDR2 SYGVQD come from the germline V gene (reference sequence). CDR3 coding DNA: TGCGCCAGCAGTGACGCTCGGCGTGGCGGAGAGACCCAGTACTTC. As protein: CASSDARRGGETQYF.

The V call is TRBV9, the J call TRBJ1-3; D call uncertain. The CDR3 is 16 residues long. Trimming cost V 3 bases and J 0 bases, with 13 bases left between them. Germline V gives CDR1 SGDLS, CDR2 YYNGEE. CDR3 nucleotide sequence: TGTGCCAGCAGCGCCGTGGAGAAGGACTCTGGAAACACCATATATTTT. It specifies CASSAVEKDSGNTIYF.

The V gene is TRBV7-2, the J gene TRBJ1-1; D remains ambiguous. Trimming shortened V by 1 base and J by 0 bases, and 6 bases separated the two germline ends. The V gene's germline CDR1 is SGHTA and CDR2 FQGNSA. The CDR3 runs to 14 residues. The chain's CDR3 is CASSLGPLNTEAFF. The CDR3 DNA sequence: TGTGCCAGCAGCTTAGGGCCCTTGAACACTGAAGCTTTCTTT.

J is TRBJ2-1 and V is TRBV10-3; D gene unclear. Per the germline V gene, CDR1 is ENHRY and CDR2 is SYGVKD. CDR3 length: 15 residues. The V and J ends lost 0 bases and 3 bases respectively, with 9 bases between them. CDR3 protein: CAISESGRIYNEQFF. In DNA, the CDR3 is TGTGCCATCAGTGAGTCCGGACGAATCTACAATGAGCAGTTCTTC.

This rearrangement joins TRBV18 to TRBJ2-7; 7 bases are shared with TRBD1. The CDR3 extends over 15 amino acids. J was trimmed by 0 bases and V by 5 bases; bases with no gene match: 7. From germline, CDR1 is KGHSH and CDR2 LQKENI. CDR3 protein: CASSSNRDSSYEQYF. CDR3 coding DNA: TGTGCCAGCTCATCCAACCGGGACAGCTCCTACGAGCAGTACTTC. The entire variable domain, with the rest obtained from reference TRBV18 and TRBJ2-7, is as follows: NAGVMQNPRHLVRRRGQEARLRCSPMKGHSHVYWYRQLPEEGLKFMVYLQKENIIDESGMPKERFSAEFPKEGPSILRIQQVVRGDSAAYFCASSSNRDSSYEQYFGPGTRLTVT.

To note about this clone: The same CDR3 can be traced to other DNA sequences in this sample. The CDR3 DNA reads TGTGCCAGCTCACCAAGGGATGAGCAGTTCTTC. This translates into CASSPRDEQFF. The chain is built from TRBV18 and TRBJ2-1; no firm D call. Trimming left V 2 bases short and J 8 bases short, with 4 bases between. The CDR3 consists of 11 residues. Germline V gene sequence: CDR1 KGHSH, CDR2 LQKENI.

The rearrangement uses TRBV14 and TRBJ2-5; possibly TRBD1 for D (6 bases). The CDR3 contains 13 residues. Trimming removed 6 bases at V and 4 bases at J, with 12 bases between. Germline CDR1 reads SGHDN; CDR2 reads FVKESK. CDR3: CASSRTGIETQYF. DNA for the CDR3: TGTGCCAGCAGTCGAACAGGGATAGAGACCCAGTACTTC.

This clone has only one observation. The rearrangement uses TRBV4-1 and TRBJ1-6; D remains ambiguous. V gave up 8 bases and J gave up 7 bases, with 18 bases separating them. The V gene's germline CDR1 is MGHRA and CDR2 YSYEKL. This CDR3 comprises 15 residues. The CDR3, as DNA: TGCGCCAGCGCGGGATGGTTCGGTGGAAATTCACCCCTCCACTTT. Amino acids: CASAGWFGGNSPLHF.

The genes are TRBV19 and TRBJ2-7; 11 nucleotides agree with TRBD2. Trimming removed 0 bases from V and 5 bases from J; junction bases left unmatched: 9. The CDR3 runs to 17 residues. The germline gives CDR1 LNHDA, CDR2 SQIVND (reference sequence). CDR3 protein: CASSIDPTSGSMDEQYF. The CDR3, as DNA: TGTGCCAGTAGTATAGATCCAACTAGCGGGAGTATGGACGAGCAGTACTTC.

V is TRBV27 and J is TRBJ2-3; D is ambiguous. V was shortened by 6 bases and J by 3 bases, with 16 bases between the two germline ends. The CDR3 length is 15 residues. Per germline, CDR1 MNHEY and CDR2 SMNVEV (reference sequence). CDR3 sequence (DNA): TGTGCCAGCAGCCTATGGAGAGAAAGTACAGATACGCAGTATTTT. The encoded protein is CASSLWRESTDTQYF.

The rearrangement links TRBV10-3 to TRBJ1-1; 7 bases are shared with TRBD1. CDR1 and CDR2 from the germline V gene are ENHRY and SYGVKD. The CDR3 runs to 15 residues. Trimming cost V 6 bases and J 1 base; bases outside gene matches: 8. Here the CDR3 DNA reads TGTGCCATCAGGAGGGTCGAGGGGGCGAACACTGAAGCTTTCTTT. Protein product: CAIRRVEGANTEAFF.

As DNA, the CDR3 is TGTGCCAGCAGCTTCGGACAGGGCAACAATGAGCAGTTCTTC. It translates to CASSFGQGNNEQFF. The chain couples TRBV11-3 to TRBJ2-1; 8 nucleotides line up with TRBD1. The CDR3 totals 14 residues. V dropped 3 bases and J dropped 5; count of bases not matched to a gene: 3. From germline, CDR1 is SGHNT and CDR2 YENEEA.

This chain uses TRBV5-4 with TRBJ2-2, with TRBD1 matching 9 bases. Germline V gives CDR1 SGHNT, CDR2 YYREEE (reference sequence). Germline trimming cut 4 bases from V and 3 bases from J; bases unmatched to any gene: 4. The CDR3 length is 15 residues. CDR3: CASSHGQGYTGELFF. DNA of the CDR3: TGTGCCAGCAGCCACGGACAGGGGTACACCGGGGAGCTGTTTTTT.

This sequence joins TRBV2 and TRBJ1-2, with a tentative D call TRBD1 (5 bases). Germline CDR1 and CDR2: SNHLY and FYNNEI. V was shortened by 6 bases and J by 6 bases, with 20 bases between the two germline ends. The CDR3 is made up of 15 amino acids. The CDR3 DNA reads as TGTGCCAGCAGAGGGACGGAGACCGCCGCCAATGGCTACACCTTC. As protein: CASRGTETAANGYTF.

V is TRBV7-9 and J is TRBJ2-7, with D possibly being TRBD1 or TRBD2 (5 bases each). V was pared by 2 bases and J by 3 bases, with 8 bases between. There are 13 residues in the CDR3. Per the germline V gene, CDR1 is SEHNR and CDR2 is FQNEAQ (reference sequence). The CDR3 here is CASSLRGDYEQYF. In nucleotides, the CDR3 is TGTGCCAGCAGCTTAAGAGGGGACTACGAGCAGTACTTC.